Listed below are T cell receptor beta chains from one sample, sequenced in a study of blood T cell repertoires in COVID-19. TCRdb's table, derived via immunoSEQ multiplex PCR, lists solely in-frame clones and lacks some. In the table there are roughly 65,000 clones, about 84% of which are singletons. Sequenced: peripheral blood. The receptor set was obtained from a human donor in a cohort sampled during active COVID-19. CDR3s include the opening cysteine and the closing phenylalanine or tryptophan. D genes are given only for firm matches. For some rows the clone size is stated as once, few or many, or as a class when expanded; others skip it.

j_gene: TRBJ1-6
v_gene: TRBV6-5
abundance: NA
d_gene: TRBD1
CDR3nt: TGTGCCAGCAGTTACCAAGGACAGGGCCGTAATTCACCCCTCCACTTT
CDR3aa: CASSYQGQGRNSPLHF

j_gene: TRBJ2-7
v_gene: TRBV27
abundance: NA
d_gene: NA
CDR3nt: TGTGCCAGCAGTTTAGTTAAGCGGCATCGGCGGGTCCTCTACGAGCAGTACTTC
CDR3aa: CASSLVKRHRRVLYEQYF

j_gene: TRBJ1-5
v_gene: TRBV3-1/TRBV3-2
abundance: NA
d_gene: NA
CDR3nt: TGTGCCAGCAGCCAAGATCCGCAGTCGCGACAGCCCGATTGCAATCAGCCCCAGCATTTT
CDR3aa: CASSQDPQSRQPDCNQPQHF

j_gene: TRBJ2-2
v_gene: TRBV7-6
abundance: NA
d_gene: NA
CDR3nt: TGTGCCAGCAGCTTACAAACGGACAGCTTCACCGGGGAGCTGTTTTTT
CDR3aa: CASSLQTDSFTGELFF

j_gene: TRBJ1-2
v_gene: TRBV15
abundance: NA
d_gene: NA
CDR3nt: TGTGCCACCAGCGCTCGAAAAGCAGGGGAAAATGGCTACACCTTC
CDR3aa: CATSARKAGENGYTF

j_gene: TRBJ1-6
v_gene: TRBV6-6
abundance: few
d_gene: TRBD1
CDR3nt: TGTGCCAGCAGTCCCGGGACAGGGGATCCCCTCCACTTT
CDR3aa: CASSPGTGDPLHF

j_gene: TRBJ1-5
v_gene: TRBV19
abundance: few
d_gene: NA
CDR3nt: TGTGCCAGTAGTATCTCCCCGCGGACAAGCAATCAGCCCCAGCATTTT
CDR3aa: CASSISPRTSNQPQHF

j_gene: TRBJ1-5
v_gene: TRBV6-5
abundance: NA
d_gene: NA
CDR3nt: TGTGCCAGCAGTTACGGAGGTAATCAGCCCCAGCATTTT
CDR3aa: CASSYGGNQPQHF

j_gene: TRBJ1-1
v_gene: TRBV4-1
abundance: NA
d_gene: NA
CDR3nt: TGCGCCAGCAGCCAAGAACTCGCGGGGGGTTACACTGAAGCTTTCTTT
CDR3aa: CASSQELAGGYTEAFF

j_gene: TRBJ1-3
v_gene: TRBV4-1
abundance: NA
d_gene: TRBD1
CDR3nt: TGCGCCAGCAGCCTCCTCCCGGCGGACAGGTTGGACACCATATATTTT
CDR3aa: CASSLLPADRLDTIYF

j_gene: TRBJ1-2
v_gene: TRBV5-4
abundance: NA
d_gene: NA
CDR3nt: TGTGCCAGCAGCTTGGGGGGACAATCTAACTATGGCTACACCTTC
CDR3aa: CASSLGGQSNYGYTF

j_gene: TRBJ2-5
v_gene: TRBV7-2
abundance: NA
d_gene: NA
CDR3nt: TGTGCCAGCAGTTCGACAGAAGTCGGGTCCCAGTACTTC
CDR3aa: CASSSTEVGSQYF

j_gene: TRBJ2-2
v_gene: TRBV11-2
abundance: NA
d_gene: NA
CDR3nt: TGTGCCAGCAGCTTAGGAGCCGGGGAGCTGTTTTTT
CDR3aa: CASSLGAGELFF

j_gene: TRBJ1-1
v_gene: TRBV21-1
abundance: once
d_gene: NA
CDR3nt: TGTGCCAGCAGCAAAGTACCAGGGCGATCGAGAACTGAAGCTTTCTTT
CDR3aa: CASSKVPGRSRTEAFF

j_gene: TRBJ2-1
v_gene: TRBV19
abundance: NA
d_gene: NA
CDR3nt: TGTGCCAGTAGAGGGGACAATGAGCAGTTCTTC
CDR3aa: CASRGDNEQFF

j_gene: TRBJ1-1
v_gene: TRBV6-5
abundance: NA
d_gene: NA
CDR3nt: TGTGCCAGCACCCAAGGGCAGGGCTATGAGGCTTTCTTT
CDR3aa: CASTQGQGYEAFF

j_gene: TRBJ1-2
v_gene: TRBV2
abundance: NA
d_gene: NA
CDR3nt: TGTGCCAGCAACTCTCAGGGGCTCTATGGCTACACCTTC
CDR3aa: CASNSQGLYGYTF

j_gene: TRBJ1-1
v_gene: TRBV12-3/TRBV12-4
abundance: NA
d_gene: TRBD1
CDR3nt: TGTGCCAGCAGCCCCGGGACAGGGGCTTTCTTT
CDR3aa: CASSPGTGAFF

j_gene: TRBJ1-6
v_gene: TRBV5-1
abundance: few
d_gene: NA
CDR3nt: TGCGCCAGCAGCTCATGGAGGGCCCCCGACTCACCCCTCCACTTT
CDR3aa: CASSSWRAPDSPLHF

j_gene: TRBJ2-7
v_gene: TRBV11-2
abundance: NA
d_gene: NA
CDR3nt: TGTGCCAGCAGCTTGGACAGTTTTAAGCGCAGCGAGCAGTACTTC
CDR3aa: CASSLDSFKRSEQYF

j_gene: TRBJ2-7
v_gene: TRBV30
abundance: NA
d_gene: TRBD2
CDR3nt: TGTGCGACATCCGGGACTAGCGGGGGGGCGGAGCAGTACTTC
CDR3aa: CATSGTSGGAEQYF

j_gene: TRBJ1-6
v_gene: TRBV5-4
abundance: NA
d_gene: NA
CDR3nt: TGTGCCAGCAGCTTTTCAGACATGGATTCACCCCTCCACTTT
CDR3aa: CASSFSDMDSPLHF

j_gene: TRBJ2-7
v_gene: TRBV14
abundance: NA
d_gene: NA
CDR3nt: TGTGCCAGCAGCCAAGATCGAGCTACTACACTTCTCTACGAGCAGTACTTC
CDR3aa: CASSQDRATTLLYEQYF

j_gene: TRBJ2-2
v_gene: TRBV5-1
abundance: NA
d_gene: NA
CDR3nt: TGCGCCAGCAGCCCGGGAGCCATGGGGGCCGGGGAGCTGTTTTTT
CDR3aa: CASSPGAMGAGELFF

j_gene: TRBJ1-1
v_gene: TRBV28
abundance: once
d_gene: NA
CDR3nt: TGTGCCAGCAGTTGGCGACTGACTGAAGCTTTCTTT
CDR3aa: CASSWRLTEAFF

j_gene: TRBJ1-1
v_gene: TRBV7-9
abundance: NA
d_gene: NA
CDR3nt: TGTGCCAGCAGCTTGGGGCAGAACACTGAAGCTTTCTTT
CDR3aa: CASSLGQNTEAFF

j_gene: TRBJ2-1
v_gene: TRBV9
abundance: NA
d_gene: NA
CDR3nt: TGTGCCAGCAGCGTAGCCAGCCTGACTATCAATGAGCAGTTCTTC
CDR3aa: CASSVASLTINEQFF

j_gene: TRBJ1-3
v_gene: TRBV27
abundance: NA
d_gene: NA
CDR3nt: TGTGCCAGCAGCCCGGACAGACCTGGAAACACCATATATTTT
CDR3aa: CASSPDRPGNTIYF

j_gene: TRBJ1-6
v_gene: TRBV7-2
abundance: NA
d_gene: NA
CDR3nt: TGTGCCAGCAGCTTAGCAACGGGAAATTCACCCCTCCACTTT
CDR3aa: CASSLATGNSPLHF

j_gene: TRBJ2-2
v_gene: TRBV14
abundance: NA
d_gene: TRBD1
CDR3nt: TGTGCCAGCAGCCAGTGGACAGGGTTAACAACCGGGGAGCTGTTTTTT
CDR3aa: CASSQWTGLTTGELFF

j_gene: TRBJ2-1
v_gene: TRBV5-1
abundance: NA
d_gene: NA
CDR3nt: TGCGCCAGCAGCTTGGAGGGGAACTACAATGAGCAGTTCTTC
CDR3aa: CASSLEGNYNEQFF

j_gene: TRBJ1-3
v_gene: TRBV2
abundance: NA
d_gene: TRBD1
CDR3nt: TGTGCCAGCAGTGAAGCGAGGGGGCACGGAAACACCATATATTTT
CDR3aa: CASSEARGHGNTIYF

j_gene: TRBJ1-4
v_gene: TRBV4-2
abundance: once
d_gene: TRBD1
CDR3nt: TGTGCCAGCAGCCCCCGGACAGGAAGCGGCGAAAAACTGTTTTTT
CDR3aa: CASSPRTGSGEKLFF

j_gene: TRBJ1-5
v_gene: TRBV5-1
abundance: NA
d_gene: TRBD1
CDR3nt: TGCGCCAGCAGTTCGGGACAGGGAAATCAGCCCCAGCATTTT
CDR3aa: CASSSGQGNQPQHF

j_gene: TRBJ1-1
v_gene: TRBV7-9
abundance: NA
d_gene: TRBD1
CDR3nt: TGTGCCAGCAGCTTAAGACAGGGAAAGAACACTGAAGCTTTCTTT
CDR3aa: CASSLRQGKNTEAFF

j_gene: TRBJ1-5
v_gene: TRBV28
abundance: NA
d_gene: NA
CDR3nt: TGTGCCAGCAGGAGGCAAAATAGCAATCAGCCCCAGCATTTT
CDR3aa: CASRRQNSNQPQHF

j_gene: TRBJ1-2
v_gene: TRBV27
abundance: once
d_gene: TRBD1
CDR3nt: TGTGCCAGCAGTTCCACAGGGGGGGGTGGCTACACCTTC
CDR3aa: CASSSTGGGGYTF

j_gene: TRBJ1-6
v_gene: TRBV7-9
abundance: NA
d_gene: NA
CDR3nt: TGTGCCAGCAGCTTAGGCGGGGCCTATAATTCACCCCTCCACTTT
CDR3aa: CASSLGGAYNSPLHF

j_gene: TRBJ1-2
v_gene: TRBV7-9
abundance: NA
d_gene: TRBD1
CDR3nt: TGTGCCAGCAGCCTCCAGGGGGCGATGAGGTACACCTTC
CDR3aa: CASSLQGAMRYTF

j_gene: TRBJ1-5
v_gene: TRBV28
abundance: NA
d_gene: TRBD1
CDR3nt: TGTGCCAGCAGCCTCGAGGACAGGGCGGGGGATCAGCCCCAGCATTTT
CDR3aa: CASSLEDRAGDQPQHF

j_gene: TRBJ2-1
v_gene: TRBV6-2/TRBV6-3
abundance: NA
d_gene: TRBD1
CDR3nt: TGTGCCAGCAGCAGACTCACAGGGGGCAATGAGCAGTTCTTC
CDR3aa: CASSRLTGGNEQFF

j_gene: TRBJ2-7
v_gene: TRBV6-2/TRBV6-3
abundance: once
d_gene: NA
CDR3nt: TGTGCCAGCAGTTACTCTTCGGGGTCCTACGAGCAGTACTTC
CDR3aa: CASSYSSGSYEQYF

j_gene: TRBJ2-1
v_gene: TRBV4-1
abundance: NA
d_gene: NA
CDR3nt: TGCGCCAGCAGCCAACGGACATTTAGCTCCTACAATGAGCAGTTCTTC
CDR3aa: CASSQRTFSSYNEQFF